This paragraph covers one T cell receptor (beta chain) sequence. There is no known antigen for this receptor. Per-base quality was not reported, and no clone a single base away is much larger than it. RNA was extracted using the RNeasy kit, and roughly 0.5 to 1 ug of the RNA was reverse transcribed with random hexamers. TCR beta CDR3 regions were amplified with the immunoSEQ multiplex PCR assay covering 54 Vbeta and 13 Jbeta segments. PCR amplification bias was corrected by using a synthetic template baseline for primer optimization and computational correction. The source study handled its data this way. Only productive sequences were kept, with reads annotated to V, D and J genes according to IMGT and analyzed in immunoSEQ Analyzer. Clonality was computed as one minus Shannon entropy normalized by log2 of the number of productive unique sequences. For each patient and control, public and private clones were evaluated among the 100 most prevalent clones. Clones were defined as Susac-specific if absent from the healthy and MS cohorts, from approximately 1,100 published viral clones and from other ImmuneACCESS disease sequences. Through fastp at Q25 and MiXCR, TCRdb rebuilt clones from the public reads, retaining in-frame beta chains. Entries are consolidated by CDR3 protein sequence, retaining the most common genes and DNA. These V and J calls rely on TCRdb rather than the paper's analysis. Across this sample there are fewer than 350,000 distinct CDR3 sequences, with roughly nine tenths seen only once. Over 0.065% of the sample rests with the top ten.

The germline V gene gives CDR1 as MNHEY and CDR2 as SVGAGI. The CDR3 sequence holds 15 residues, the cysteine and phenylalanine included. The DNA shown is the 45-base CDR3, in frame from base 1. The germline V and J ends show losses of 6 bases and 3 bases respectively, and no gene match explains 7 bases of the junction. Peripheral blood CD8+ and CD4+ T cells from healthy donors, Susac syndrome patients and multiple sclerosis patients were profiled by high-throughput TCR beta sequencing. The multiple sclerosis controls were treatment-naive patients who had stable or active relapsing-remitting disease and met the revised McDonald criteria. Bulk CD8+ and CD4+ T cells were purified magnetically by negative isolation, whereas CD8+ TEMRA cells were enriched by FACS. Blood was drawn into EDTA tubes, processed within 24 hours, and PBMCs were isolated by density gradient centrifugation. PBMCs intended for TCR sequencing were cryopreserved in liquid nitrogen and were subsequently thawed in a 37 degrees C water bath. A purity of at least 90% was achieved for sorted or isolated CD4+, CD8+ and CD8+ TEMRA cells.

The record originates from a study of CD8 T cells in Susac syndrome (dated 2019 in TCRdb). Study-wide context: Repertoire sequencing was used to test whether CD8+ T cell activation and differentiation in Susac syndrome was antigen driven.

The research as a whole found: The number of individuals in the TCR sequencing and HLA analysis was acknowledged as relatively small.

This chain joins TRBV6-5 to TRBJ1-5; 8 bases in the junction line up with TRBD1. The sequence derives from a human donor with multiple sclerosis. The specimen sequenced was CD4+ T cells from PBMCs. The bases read TGTGCCAGCAGGTCTGACAGGGGACACAATCAGCCCCAGCATTTT. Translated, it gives CASRSDRGHNQPQHF.